Each of the 28 T cell receptor beta chains below was sequenced from the same sample in a study of shared clonotypes between healthy human individuals. TCRdb's table, derived via immunoSEQ multiplex PCR, lists solely in-frame clones and lacks some. Of under 2.5 million clones in the sample, 80% to 95% were seen once. Sequenced: naive CD4+ T cells from PBMCs. Specified subset: CD45RA+ positively selected. These receptors originate from a young man in good health. Some clones in this sample may be carry-over from other donors' samples.

CDR3 amino acids: CASSLSPRVYEQYF. The DNA of the CDR3 is TGTGCCAGCAGTTTGTCCCCCAGGGTGTACGAGCAGTACTTC. V and J are TRBV6-5 and TRBJ2-7; weak D call: TRBD1 (5 bases). The V end was cut by 4 bases, the J end by 4 bases, with 14 bases between. CDR1 is MNHEY and CDR2 is SVGAGI in the germline V gene. This CDR3 has 14 amino acids.

The J gene is TRBJ2-7, the V gene TRBV5-8; D perhaps matches TRBD1 (6 bases). V lost 4 bases, J lost 4 bases, and 21 bases lay in between. Germline lookup yields CDR1 SGHTS and CDR2 YDEGEE. The CDR3 sequence is 16 residues long. The DNA of the CDR3 is TGTGCCAGCAGCCATCGACGAGGCAGGGGTGTTTACGAGCAGTACTTC. Encoded protein: CASSHRRGRGVYEQYF.

The chain joins TRBV7-6 to TRBJ2-2; 8 bases line up with TRBD2. J gave up 7 bases and V 2 bases, and 12 bases lay outside the gene matches. The germline V gene has CDR1 SGHVS and CDR2 FNYEAQ. The CDR3 length is 17 residues. CDR3 amino acids: CASSLRLAGSYSGELFF. CDR3 DNA: TGTGCCAGCAGCTTACGTTTAGCGGGAAGTTATAGCGGGGAGCTGTTTTTT. Full variable domain (rest looked up from reference TRBV7-6 and TRBJ2-2): GAGVSQSPRYKVTKRGQDVALRCDPISGHVSLYWYRQALGQGPEFLTYFNYEAQQDKSGLPNDRFSAERPEGSISTLTIQRTEQRDSAMYRCASSLRLAGSYSGELFFGEGSRLTVL.

The rearrangement links TRBV7-2 to TRBJ1-1; no reliable D call. Trimming pared 3 bases from V and 1 base from J, leaving 9 bases between. The CDR3 has 14 amino acids. Germline loops: CDR1 SGHTA, CDR2 FQGNSA. The CDR3 DNA is TGTGCCAGCAGCTTTGGGCGGACGAACACTGAAGCTTTCTTT. Protein: CASSFGRTNTEAFF.

The chain recombines TRBV7-3 with TRBJ2-1; possibly TRBD2 for D (7 bases). The ends were cut back, 5 bases at V and 7 bases at J, with 18 bases in the middle. From germline, CDR1 is SGHTA and CDR2 FQGTGA. The length of the CDR3 is 15 residues. The CDR3 DNA sequence: TGTGCCAGCAGCCTTGGGGGGGCGGTCATGAATGAGCAGTTCTTC. This encodes CASSLGGAVMNEQFF. The variable domain in full, with the rest retrieved from reference TRBV7-3 and TRBJ2-1, is GAGVSQTPSNKVTEKGKYVELRCDPISGHTALYWYRQSLGQGPEFLIYFQGTGAADDSGLPNDRFFAVRPEGSVSTLKIQRTERGDSAVYLCASSLGGAVMNEQFFGPGTRLTVL.

Turning to this clone: The same CDR3 also results from other DNA sequences found in this sample. The chain couples TRBV5-1 to TRBJ1-4; weak D call: TRBD1 (5 bases). The CDR3 spans 14 residues. The germline V and J ends were trimmed by 1 base and 8 bases, with 12 bases remaining between them. Germline CDR1 and CDR2: SGHRS and YFSETQ. The CDR3 region is CASSLQGLGEKLFF. The CDR3 region has the DNA TGCGCCAGCAGCTTGCAGGGATTAGGGGAAAAACTGTTTTTT.

This clone appeared once. The chain links TRBV7-2 to TRBJ2-3, with unresolved D. The CDR3 extends over 16 amino acids. V was pared by 5 bases and J by 0 bases, with 15 bases between. Per the germline V gene, CDR1 is SGHTA and CDR2 is FQGNSA. The CDR3 protein is CASSLQGDVSTDTQYF. As DNA, the CDR3 is TGTGCCAGCAGCCTTCAAGGTGATGTTAGCACAGATACGCAGTATTTT.

Turning to this clone: Other DNA sequences of this sample code for an identical CDR3. This chain joins TRBV5-1 and TRBJ1-1; no clear D. The V end lost 0 bases, the J end lost 1 base, and 7 bases lay between the germline ends. Germline V gene data show CDR1 as SGHRS and CDR2 as YFSETQ. CDR3 length equals 14 residues. In DNA form, the CDR3 reads TGCGCCAGCAGCTTGGTGTCCGCGAACACTGAAGCTTTCTTT. Translation gives CASSLVSANTEAFF.

The chain combines TRBV5-1 with TRBJ2-3; 7 bases fit TRBD1. V was clipped by 5 bases and J by 3 bases; unmatched bases: 9. Germline CDR1 reads SGHRS; CDR2 reads YFSETQ. This CDR3 region has 15 residues. CDR3: CASSPTGVRTDTQYF. CDR3 in DNA: TGCGCCAGCAGTCCTACAGGGGTTCGGACAGATACGCAGTATTTT.

The CDR3 reads CATSRAYQRLATQYF. The CDR3 DNA reads as TGTGCCACCAGCAGAGCCTACCAGCGTTTGGCGACCCAGTACTTC. This rearrangement joins TRBV15 to TRBJ2-5; no clear D. CDR1 is LNHNV, CDR2 YYDKDF, per germline (reference sequence). This CDR3 contains 15 residues. The ends were cut back, 1 base at V and 7 bases at J, with 16 bases in the middle.

CDR3 DNA sequence: TGTGCCAGCAGTTCCCGGACAGGGATTGAGACCCAGTACTTC. It codes for CASSSRTGIETQYF. The gene calls are TRBV28 and TRBJ2-5; 8 nucleotides align to TRBD1. In germline, CDR1 is MDHEN, CDR2 SYDVKM. The CDR3 is 14 amino acids. The V and J ends lost 4 bases and 5 bases, in that order; junction bases with no gene match: 6.

The rearrangement links TRBV5-1 to TRBJ2-7; D possibly corresponds to TRBD2 (6 bases). The germline V gene has CDR1 SGHRS and CDR2 YFSETQ. Trimming took off 6 bases at V and 6 bases at J, with 25 bases between the two ends. This CDR3 is built from 16 residues. The CDR3 DNA follows: TGCGCCAGCAAGACTATGACCGGGACTTCACCAGGCGAGCAGTACTTC. As protein: CASKTMTGTSPGEQYF. Using reference TRBV5-1 and TRBJ2-7 for the parts outside the CDR3, the full variable domain is KAGVTQTPRYLIKTRGQQVTLSCSPISGHRSVSWYQQTPGQGLQFLFEYFSETQRNKGNFPGRFSGRQFSNSRSEMNVSTLELGDSALYLCASKTMTGTSPGEQYFGPGTRLTVT.

The DNA for the CDR3 is TGCGCCAGCAGCTTGGAGGCTCTGAGCTCCTACAATGAGCAGTTCTTC. Protein sequence: CASSLEALSSYNEQFF. This chain uses TRBV5-1 with TRBJ2-1; D remains ambiguous. V dropped 0 bases and J dropped 0 bases, with 10 bases sitting between them. CDR1 SGHRS and CDR2 YFSETQ come from the germline V gene. The CDR3 totals 16 residues.

The genes are TRBV7-9 and TRBJ2-7; a possible D gene is TRBD2 (5 bases). Germline CDR1 is SEHNR and CDR2 is FQNEAQ (reference sequence). Trimming shortened V by 2 bases and J by 3 bases, and 14 bases separated the two germline ends. This CDR3 is 15 amino acids long. CDR3 region: CASSLLPGSFYEQYF. The CDR3 coding sequence is TGTGCCAGCAGCTTACTCCCGGGGTCTTTCTACGAGCAGTACTTC.

The chain couples TRBV18 to TRBJ2-3; D is unclear. Trimming took off 3 bases at V and 4 bases at J, with 11 bases between the two ends. The CDR3 sequence is 14 residues long. Germline CDR1 KGHSH, CDR2 LQKENI. The CDR3 spells CASSPVGKADTQYF. As DNA, the CDR3 is TGTGCCAGCTCACCGGTTGGAAAAGCAGATACGCAGTATTTT. The entire variable domain, with the rest obtained from reference TRBV18 and TRBJ2-3, is as follows: NAGVMQNPRHLVRRRGQEARLRCSPMKGHSHVYWYRQLPEEGLKFMVYLQKENIIDESGMPKERFSAEFPKEGPSILRIQQVVRGDSAAYFCASSPVGKADTQYFGPGTRLTVL.

V is TRBV9 and J is TRBJ2-4; unclear D gene. V was trimmed by 5 bases and J by 1 base, leaving 13 bases between them. The CDR3 contains 15 residues. The V gene's germline CDR1 is SGDLS and CDR2 YYNGEE. In DNA, the CDR3 is TGTGCCAGCAGTTCCACCACCCTGGCCAAAAACATTCAGTACTTC. The encoded protein is CASSSTTLAKNIQYF.

The V call is TRBV18, the J call TRBJ1-2; 8 nucleotides agree with TRBD1. This CDR3 comprises 14 residues. From germline, CDR1 is KGHSH and CDR2 LQKENI. The V and J ends lost 4 bases and 8 bases, in that order; junction bases with no gene match: 9. The CDR3 DNA reads TGTGCCAGCTCACTAAACAGGGGGGCGGACGGCTACACCTTC. Its protein product is CASSLNRGADGYTF. The full variable domain, with the rest looked up from reference TRBV18 and TRBJ1-2, is NAGVMQNPRHLVRRRGQEARLRCSPMKGHSHVYWYRQLPEEGLKFMVYLQKENIIDESGMPKERFSAEFPKEGPSILRIQQVVRGDSAAYFCASSLNRGADGYTFGSGTRLTVV.

The genes are TRBV28 and TRBJ1-4; D perhaps matches TRBD1 (5 bases). V lost 7 bases and J lost 0, with 9 bases in between. CDR1 MDHEN and CDR2 SYDVKM come from the germline V gene. The CDR3 is 14 amino acids. CDR3 DNA sequence: TGTGCCAGCAATAGGGGCCCAACTAATGAAAAACTGTTTTTT. Amino acid sequence: CASNRGPTNEKLFF.

This clone came up once. The rearrangement links TRBV6-1 to TRBJ2-1; D is ambiguous. The CDR3 is made up of 13 amino acids. Trimming removed 4 bases at V and 12 bases at J, with 16 bases between. CDR1 and CDR2 (germline): MNHNS, SASEGT. The CDR3 DNA reads as TGTGCCAGCAGTGGGGGATTGGGCTTGGGGCAGTTCTTC. Protein sequence: CASSGGLGLGQFF.

The J gene is TRBJ1-2, the V gene TRBV6-5; 7 bases are a match to TRBD1. The CDR3 extends over 14 amino acids. V dropped 6 bases and J dropped 4; count of bases not matched to a gene: 8. From germline, CDR1 is MNHEY and CDR2 SVGAGI. For the CDR3, the DNA is TGTGCCAGCAGGTCCGACAGGGAGCCCTATGGCTACACCTTC. Translating it yields CASRSDREPYGYTF.

About this clone: Other DNA sequences in this specimen translate into the identical CDR3. This sequence joins TRBV28 and TRBJ1-2, with TRBD1 matching over 9 bases. Germline lookup yields CDR1 MDHEN and CDR2 SYDVKM. V trimming: 5 bases; J trimming: 7 bases; junction bases outside the gene matches: 8. This CDR3 is 14 amino acids long. The CDR3 loop is CASSPGQGSGGYTF. In nucleotides, the CDR3 is TGTGCCAGCAGTCCGGGACAGGGTTCGGGTGGCTACACCTTC.

DNA for the CDR3: TGTGCCAGCAGCGGACGAACTAGACAAGAGACCCAGTACTTC. Amino acid sequence: CASSGRTRQETQYF. The chain combines TRBV9 with TRBJ2-5; the D gene is possibly TRBD2 (5 bases). V shed 3 bases and J shed 2 bases, with 11 bases lying between them. Germline V gene data show CDR1 as SGDLS and CDR2 as YYNGEE. The CDR3 runs 14 residues.

The genes are TRBV5-5 and TRBJ2-2, with 8 bases fitting TRBD1. With 5 bases clipped from V and 5 bases from J, the junction kept 8 bases outside the gene matches. The CDR3 consists of 15 residues. Germline assignment: CDR1 SGHKS and CDR2 YYEKEE (reference sequence). This CDR3 reads CASRLRTGNTGELFF. The CDR3, as DNA: TGTGCCAGCAGGCTCCGGACAGGGAATACCGGGGAGCTGTTTTTT.

This clone was detected only once. This chain links TRBV4-2 with TRBJ1-5, with D unclear. V was trimmed by 2 bases and J by 4 bases, leaving 6 bases between them. The CDR3 contains 13 residues. CDR1 is LGHNA and CDR2 is YNFKEQ in the germline V gene. The CDR3 protein is CASSQRLNQPQHF. CDR3 coding DNA: TGTGCCAGCAGCCAACGTTTGAATCAGCCCCAGCATTTT.

A word on this clone: One junction end disagrees with the germline gene, perhaps due to a read error. This chain joins TRBV18 and TRBJ2-7; no clear D. This CDR3 spans 14 amino acids. Germline-derived CDR1 and CDR2 are KGHSH and LQKENI. The CDR3 spells CASSPPGPAYEQYF. The CDR3 DNA reads as TGTGCCAGCTCCCCACCCGGGCCTGCCTACGAGCAGTACTTC.

V gene TRBV28 combines with J gene TRBJ1-2; TRBD1 is a possible D gene (5 bases). The germline V gene has CDR1 MDHEN and CDR2 SYDVKM. The CDR3 extends over 13 amino acids. The germline V and J ends were trimmed by 10 bases and 0 bases, with 12 bases remaining between them. This CDR3 is CAITGDTNYGYTF. CDR3 nucleotide sequence: TGTGCCATTACAGGAGATACTAACTATGGCTACACCTTC.

The V call is TRBV11-3, the J call TRBJ2-1, with unresolved D. CDR3 length equals 13 residues. Germline CDR1 SGHNT, CDR2 YENEEA. Trimming stripped 3 bases from V and 7 bases from J, with 10 bases between. CDR3 residues: CASSFPGSNEQFF. CDR3 sequence (DNA): TGTGCCAGCAGCTTTCCGGGTTCGAATGAGCAGTTCTTC.

The CDR3 loop is CASSPPLAGDNEQFF. The CDR3 DNA reads TGTGCCAGCAGCCCCCCGCTAGCGGGCGACAATGAGCAGTTCTTC. J is TRBJ2-1 and V is TRBV5-4; 8 bases fit TRBD2. Germline lookup yields CDR1 SGHNT and CDR2 YYREEE (reference sequence). V dropped 4 bases and J dropped 5; count of bases not matched to a gene: 8. This CDR3 contains 15 residues.